The text below deals with one TCR beta chain. The antigen remains undetermined. CDR1 LNHDA and CDR2 SQIVND come from the germline V gene (reference sequence). V was shortened by 8 bases and J by 4 bases, with 14 bases between the two germline ends. CDR3 size: 14 residues. This sample's time point: healthy volunteer bleed at 6 weeks. It was from unfractionated whole blood that total RNA was extracted. This entry is derived from a study of human T cells and chemical hapten exposure. Overall study: TCR yields differed between samples (mainly from small differences in pooled library volume). Study-wide results and caveats: The number of TCRs over 1 in 1000 frequency stayed unchanged after DPC.

The study used a library that attached unique molecular identifiers to individual cDNA molecules. In the authors' methods: The median was about 96,000 TCRs per sample, ranging roughly 20,000 to 750,000. TCRdb re-analysed the RACE reads in MiXCR, keeping a single row per CDR3 protein. These V and J calls derive from TCRdb rather than the authors' analysis. This sample has 60,000 to 80,000 distinct CDR3 sequences, with around 6.1% found just once. The sequenced sample consisted of whole blood. The clonotype comes from a female donor in good health. Some clones in this sample may be carry-over from other donors' samples. This chain links TRBV19 with TRBJ1-4, with a possible D match to TRBD1 (6 bases). In DNA form, the CDR3 reads TGTGCCAGTCGTCTACAGGGAGATAATGAAAAACTGTTTTTT. Its translation is CASRLQGDNEKLFF.